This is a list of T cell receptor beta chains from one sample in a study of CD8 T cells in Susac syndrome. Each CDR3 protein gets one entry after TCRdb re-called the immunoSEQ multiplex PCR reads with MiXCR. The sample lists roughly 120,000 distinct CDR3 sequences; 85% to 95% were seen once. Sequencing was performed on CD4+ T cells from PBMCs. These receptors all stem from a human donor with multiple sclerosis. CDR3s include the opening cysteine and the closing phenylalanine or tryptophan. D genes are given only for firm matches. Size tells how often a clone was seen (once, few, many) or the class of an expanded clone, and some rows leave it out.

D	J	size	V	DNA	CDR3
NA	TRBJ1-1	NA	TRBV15	TGTGCCACCAGCTATAAAAGGAACACTGAAGCTTTCTTT	CATSYKRNTEAFF
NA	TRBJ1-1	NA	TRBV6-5	TGTGCCAGCAGTTACCGAGGGGCTGAAGCTTTCTTT	CASSYRGAEAFF
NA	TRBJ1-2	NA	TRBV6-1	TGTGCCAGCACCTCTGCGAAGTCGGACACCTTC	CASTSAKSDTF
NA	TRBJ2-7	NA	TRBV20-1	TGCAGTGCCCCGACGGCCAGGGCCCCCTACGAGCAGTACTTC	CSAPTARAPYEQYF
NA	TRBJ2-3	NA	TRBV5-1	TGCGCCAGCTTCGTTCCAGGGGCAGATACGCAGTATTTT	CASFVPGADTQYF
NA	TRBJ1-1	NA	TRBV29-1	TGCAGCGTTGATGTGGTAACGAACACTGAAGCTTTCTTT	CSVDVVTNTEAFF
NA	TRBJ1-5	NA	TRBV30	TGTGCCTGGAGTGTAGTAAATCAGCCCCAGCATTTT	CAWSVVNQPQHF
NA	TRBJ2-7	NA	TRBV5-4	TGTGCCAGCAGCTTGCCGGCAGGGATGGGCTCCGAGCAGTACTTC	CASSLPAGMGSEQYF
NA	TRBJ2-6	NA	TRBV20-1	TGCAGTGCTGTTCGCCGGGAGCTGAGGTGGGGGGCCAACGTCCTGACTTTC	CSAVRRELRWGANVLTF
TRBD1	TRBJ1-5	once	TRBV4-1	TGCGCCAGCAGCCAAGCGGACAGGGAGGGACAGCCCCAGCATTTT	CASSQADREGQPQHF
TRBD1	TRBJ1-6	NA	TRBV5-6	TGTGCCAGCAGCTTGCGGAGTACAGGGGTCTATCATTCACCCCTCCACTTT	CASSLRSTGVYHSPLHF
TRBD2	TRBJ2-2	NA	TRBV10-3	TGTGCCATCAGCTCGGGGGGGGACCACACCGGGGAGCTGTTTTTT	CAISSGGDHTGELFF
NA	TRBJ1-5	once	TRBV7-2	TGTGCCAGCGCTAAACAGGAAAATCAGCCCCAGCATTTT	CASAKQENQPQHF
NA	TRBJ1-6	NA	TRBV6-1	TGTGCCCTGCGGGGAAGGGATAATTCACCCCTCCACTTT	CALRGRDNSPLHF
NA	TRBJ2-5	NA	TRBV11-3	TGTGCCAGCAACAAGCAAGAGACCCAGTACTTC	CASNKQETQYF
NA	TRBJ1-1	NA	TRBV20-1	TGCAGTGCTAATACAGGGCGACCAGGAACTGAAGCTTTCTTT	CSANTGRPGTEAFF
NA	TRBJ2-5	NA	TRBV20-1	TGCAGTGCTAAGGGAGCGGCGGGTCGGTATCAAGAGACCCAGTACTTC	CSAKGAAGRYQETQYF
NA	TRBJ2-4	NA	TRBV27	TGTGCCAGCAGTTTATTTGCGTCTCGGAAAAACATTCAGTACTTC	CASSLFASRKNIQYF
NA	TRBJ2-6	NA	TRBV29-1	TGCAGCGTTGTAGAGGACTCTGGGGCCAACGTCCTGACTTTC	CSVVEDSGANVLTF
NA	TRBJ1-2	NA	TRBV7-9	TGTGCCAGCAGCTTAGCGCTAGGAGACTATGGCTACACCTTC	CASSLALGDYGYTF
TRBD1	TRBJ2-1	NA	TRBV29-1	TGCAGCGTTGGGGGAGGACAGGGGCCCTTGTGGCTGTTCTTC	CSVGGGQGPLWLFF
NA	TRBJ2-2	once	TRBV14	TGTGCCAGCAGCCCAACAACAGGGTACACCGGGGAGCTGTTTTTT	CASSPTTGYTGELFF
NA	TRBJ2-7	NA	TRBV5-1	TGCGCCAGCAGCTCTACCTCGTTGGGCAGGGAGCAGTACTTC	CASSSTSLGREQYF
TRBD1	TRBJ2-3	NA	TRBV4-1	TGCGCCAGCTCAAGACAGGGGGGAGGCACAGATACGCAGTATTTT	CASSRQGGGTDTQYF
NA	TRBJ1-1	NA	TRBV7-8	TGTGCCAGCAGCTTAGGGCCTCGACAAGCTTTCTTT	CASSLGPRQAFF
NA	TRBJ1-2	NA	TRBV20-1	TGCAGTGCTAGAGATCCGCGAGGGACCTATGGCTACACCTTC	CSARDPRGTYGYTF
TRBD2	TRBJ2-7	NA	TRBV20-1	TGCAGTGCTAGGCGGGAGGGCCCGGGGGAGCAGTACTTC	CSARREGPGEQYF
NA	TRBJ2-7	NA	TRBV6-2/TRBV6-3	TGTGCCAGCATCCCCCGACGGGGGGCCCTATCTTACGAGCAGTACTTC	CASIPRRGALSYEQYF
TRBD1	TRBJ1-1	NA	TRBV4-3	TGCGCCAGCAGCCAAGTGGGACAGGGCTACACTGAAGCTTTCTTT	CASSQVGQGYTEAFF
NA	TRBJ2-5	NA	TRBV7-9	TGTGCCAGCAGCTTATTAAGGCCAGTGCAAGAGACCCAGTACTTC	CASSLLRPVQETQYF
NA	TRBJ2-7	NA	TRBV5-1	TGCGCCAGCAGCCCCTCCGGTCTCCACGAGCAGTACTTC	CASSPSGLHEQYF
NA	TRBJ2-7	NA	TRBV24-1	TGTGCCACCAGTGATTCAGGAGGTCTACTCTCGTACGAGCAGTACTTC	CATSDSGGLLSYEQYF
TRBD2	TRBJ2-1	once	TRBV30	TGTGCCTGGAGTTTAGGGACTAGCGTAACCCTCAATGAGCAGTTCTTC	CAWSLGTSVTLNEQFF
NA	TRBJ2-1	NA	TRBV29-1	TGCAGCGTTGAATCCTACAATGAGCAGTTCTTC	CSVESYNEQFF
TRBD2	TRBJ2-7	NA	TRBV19	TGTGCCAGTAGTATACGCTCGGGGGGGGCGCGGTCCTACGAGCAGTACTTC	CASSIRSGGARSYEQYF
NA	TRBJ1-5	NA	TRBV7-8	TGTGCCAGCAGCCGAGGTGGGCACCAGCCCCAGCATTTT	CASSRGGHQPQHF
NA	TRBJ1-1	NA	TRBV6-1	TGTGCCAGCACTACTAGAATCACTGAAGCTTTCTTT	CASTTRITEAFF
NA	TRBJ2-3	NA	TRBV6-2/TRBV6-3	TGTGCCAGCACCTCAGGCGGTTTGTTCGGCACGCAGTATTTT	CASTSGGLFGTQYF
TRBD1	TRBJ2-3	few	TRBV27	TGTGCCAGCAGTTTGGACAGGGGAAGCGATACGCAGTATTTT	CASSLDRGSDTQYF
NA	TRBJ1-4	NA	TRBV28	TGTGCCAGCAGCCCCAGGGGCGAAAAACTGTTTTTT	CASSPRGEKLFF
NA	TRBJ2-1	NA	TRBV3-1	TGTGCCAGCACCCGATCCCCCGGACCGGAGCAGTTCTTC	CASTRSPGPEQFF
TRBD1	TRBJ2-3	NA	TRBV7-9	TGTGCCAGCAGCGTAACCAGACAGGGGAGCACAGATACGCAGTATTTT	CASSVTRQGSTDTQYF
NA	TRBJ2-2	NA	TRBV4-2	TGTGCCAGCAGCCAATCGGACGGCACCGGGGAGCTGTTTTTT	CASSQSDGTGELFF
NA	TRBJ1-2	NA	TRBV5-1	TGCGCCAGCAGCTCTATAGACAGCTATGGCTACACCTTC	CASSSIDSYGYTF
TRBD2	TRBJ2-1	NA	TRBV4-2	TGTGCCAGCAGCCAAGATGCAATAGCGGGGGTAGTAGGCAATGAGCAGTTCTTC	CASSQDAIAGVVGNEQFF
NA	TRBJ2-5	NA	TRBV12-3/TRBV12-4	TGTGCCAGCAGTGGACCCGGCAGGGAGACCCAGTACTTC	CASSGPGRETQYF
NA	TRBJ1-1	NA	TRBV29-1	TGCAGCGTTGATACTTCAGGGGCAGCAAGGACTGAAGCTTTCTTT	CSVDTSGAARTEAFF
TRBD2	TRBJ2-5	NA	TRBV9	TGTGCCAGCAGCGCCCAAGCGTTTGCGGGGGGCGGAGAGACCCAGTACTTC	CASSAQAFAGGGETQYF
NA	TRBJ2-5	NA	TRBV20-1	TGCAGTGCCGACCGGGACGGCTATTACCAAGAGACCCAGTACTTC	CSADRDGYYQETQYF